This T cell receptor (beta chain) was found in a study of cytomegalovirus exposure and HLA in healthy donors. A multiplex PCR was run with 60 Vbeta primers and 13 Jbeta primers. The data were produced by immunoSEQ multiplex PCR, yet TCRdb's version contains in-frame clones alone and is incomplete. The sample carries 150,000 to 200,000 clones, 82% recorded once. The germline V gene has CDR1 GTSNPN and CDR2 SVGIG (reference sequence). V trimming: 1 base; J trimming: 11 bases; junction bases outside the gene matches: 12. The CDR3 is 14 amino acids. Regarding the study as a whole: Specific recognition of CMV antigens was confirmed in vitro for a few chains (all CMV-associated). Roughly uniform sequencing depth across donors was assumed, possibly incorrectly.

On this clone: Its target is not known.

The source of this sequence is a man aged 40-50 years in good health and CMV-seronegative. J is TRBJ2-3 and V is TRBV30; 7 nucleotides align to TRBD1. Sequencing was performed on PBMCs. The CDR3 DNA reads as TGTGCCTGGAGTGATGGGACAGCGAGAACCAAGCAGTATTTT. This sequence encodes CAWSDGTARTKQYF.